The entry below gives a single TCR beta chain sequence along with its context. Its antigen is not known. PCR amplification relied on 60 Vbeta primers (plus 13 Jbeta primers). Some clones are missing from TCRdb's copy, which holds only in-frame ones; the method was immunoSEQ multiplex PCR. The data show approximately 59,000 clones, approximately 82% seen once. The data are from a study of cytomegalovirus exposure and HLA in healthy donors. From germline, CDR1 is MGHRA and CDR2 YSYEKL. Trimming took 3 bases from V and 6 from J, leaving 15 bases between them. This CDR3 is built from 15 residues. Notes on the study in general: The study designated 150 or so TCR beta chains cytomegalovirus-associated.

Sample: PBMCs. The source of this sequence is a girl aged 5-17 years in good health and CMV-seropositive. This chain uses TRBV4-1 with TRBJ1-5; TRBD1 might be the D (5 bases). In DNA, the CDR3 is TGCGCCAGCAGCCAGCTATTACAGGAAGGTCAGCCCCAGCATTTT. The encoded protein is CASSQLLQEGQPQHF.